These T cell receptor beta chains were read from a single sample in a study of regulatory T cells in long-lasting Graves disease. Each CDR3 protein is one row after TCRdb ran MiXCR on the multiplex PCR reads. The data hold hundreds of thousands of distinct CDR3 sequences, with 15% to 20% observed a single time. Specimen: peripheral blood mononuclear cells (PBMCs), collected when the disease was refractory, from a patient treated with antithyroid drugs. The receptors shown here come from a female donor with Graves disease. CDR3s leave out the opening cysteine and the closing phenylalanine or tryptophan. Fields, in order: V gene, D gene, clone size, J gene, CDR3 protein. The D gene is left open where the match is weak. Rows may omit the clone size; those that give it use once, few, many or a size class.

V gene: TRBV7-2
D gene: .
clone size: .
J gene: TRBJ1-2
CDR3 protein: ASTLGPGIGYGYT

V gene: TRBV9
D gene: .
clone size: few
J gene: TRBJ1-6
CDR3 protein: ASSEGVSLH

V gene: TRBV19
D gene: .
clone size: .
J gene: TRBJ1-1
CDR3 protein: ASSSQGITEAF

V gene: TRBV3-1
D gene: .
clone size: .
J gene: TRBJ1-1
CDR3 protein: ASSPTEQHTEAF

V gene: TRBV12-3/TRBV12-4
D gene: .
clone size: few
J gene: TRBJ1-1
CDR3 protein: ASSFDGLLNTEAF

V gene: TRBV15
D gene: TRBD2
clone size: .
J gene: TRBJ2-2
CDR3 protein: ATRTSGRAYTGELF

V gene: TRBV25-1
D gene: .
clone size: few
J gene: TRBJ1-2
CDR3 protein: ASTDGPHYGYT

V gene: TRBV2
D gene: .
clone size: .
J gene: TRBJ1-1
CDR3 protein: ASRVGRLLNTEAS

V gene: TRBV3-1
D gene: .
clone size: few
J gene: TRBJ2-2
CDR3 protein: ASKGNEAGELF

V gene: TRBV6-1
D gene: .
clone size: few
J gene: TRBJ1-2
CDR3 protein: ASSRAFSGSLPTGYT

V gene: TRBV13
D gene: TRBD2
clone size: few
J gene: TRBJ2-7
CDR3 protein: ASSPSGSDLWGYEQY

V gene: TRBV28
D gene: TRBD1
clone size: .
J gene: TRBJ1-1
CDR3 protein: ASSLRGQVKEAF

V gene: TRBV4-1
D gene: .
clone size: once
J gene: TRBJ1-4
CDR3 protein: ASSQDPGDRKLF

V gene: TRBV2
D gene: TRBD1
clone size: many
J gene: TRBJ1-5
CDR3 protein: ASSKGQGVQPQH

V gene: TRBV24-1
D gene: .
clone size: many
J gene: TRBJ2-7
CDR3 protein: ATSDGDTYYEQY

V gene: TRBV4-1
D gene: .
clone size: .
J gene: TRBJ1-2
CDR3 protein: ASSQDPGSVYGYT

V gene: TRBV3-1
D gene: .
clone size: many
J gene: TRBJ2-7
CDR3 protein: ASSQSHEQY

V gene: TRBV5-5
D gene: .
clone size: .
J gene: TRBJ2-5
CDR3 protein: ASSLKAGREAQY

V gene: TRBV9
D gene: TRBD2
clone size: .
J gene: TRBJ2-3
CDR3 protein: ASSVAGQPSGMRTDTQY

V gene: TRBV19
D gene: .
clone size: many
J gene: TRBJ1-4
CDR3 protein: ASSITAGSATNEKLF

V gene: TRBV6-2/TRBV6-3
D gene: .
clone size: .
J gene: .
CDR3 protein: ASLALDGSYEQY

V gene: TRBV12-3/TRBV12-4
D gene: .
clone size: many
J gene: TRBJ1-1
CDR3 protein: ASSFDRTPEAF

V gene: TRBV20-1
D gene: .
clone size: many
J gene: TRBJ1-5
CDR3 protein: SARDWREAGNQPQH

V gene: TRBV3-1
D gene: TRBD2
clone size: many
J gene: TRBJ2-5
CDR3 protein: ASSPTGRGARSETQY

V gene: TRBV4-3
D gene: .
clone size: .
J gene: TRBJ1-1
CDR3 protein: ASSQESSLETEAF

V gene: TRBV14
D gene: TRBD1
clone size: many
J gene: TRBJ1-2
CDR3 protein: ASSQSRDRVAYGYT

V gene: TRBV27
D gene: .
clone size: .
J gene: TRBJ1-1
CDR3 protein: ASSLWPNTEAF

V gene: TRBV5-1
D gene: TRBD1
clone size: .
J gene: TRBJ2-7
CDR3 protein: ASSLGLGDRGLRYEQY

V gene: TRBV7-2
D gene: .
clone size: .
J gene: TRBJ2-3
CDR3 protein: ASSPNRYNADTQY

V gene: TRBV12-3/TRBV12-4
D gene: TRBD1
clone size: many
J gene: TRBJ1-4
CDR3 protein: ASSRDRGQEKLF

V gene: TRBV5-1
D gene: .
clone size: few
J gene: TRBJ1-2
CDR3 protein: ASSLGGFGGYT

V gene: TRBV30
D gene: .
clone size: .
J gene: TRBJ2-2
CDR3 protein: AWSVRLSTGELF

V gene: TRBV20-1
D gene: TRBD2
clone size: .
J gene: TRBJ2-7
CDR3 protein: SARESGRTYEQY

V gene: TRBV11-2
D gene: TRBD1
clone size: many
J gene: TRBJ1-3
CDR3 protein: ATTPSGGSGNTIY

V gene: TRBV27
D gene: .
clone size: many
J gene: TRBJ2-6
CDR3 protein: ASSFGPGGGANVLT

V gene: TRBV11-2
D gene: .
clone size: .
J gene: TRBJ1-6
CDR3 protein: ASSTYYGSYNSSLH

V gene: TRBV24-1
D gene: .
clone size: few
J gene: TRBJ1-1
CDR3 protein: ATSDSAGVNTEAF

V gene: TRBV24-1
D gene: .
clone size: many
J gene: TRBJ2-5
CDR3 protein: ATSAQGGPGTQY

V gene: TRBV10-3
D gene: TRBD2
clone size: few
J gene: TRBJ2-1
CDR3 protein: ATSGLAGTFEQF

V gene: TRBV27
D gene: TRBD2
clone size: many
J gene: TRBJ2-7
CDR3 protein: ASSLSRLAANYEQY

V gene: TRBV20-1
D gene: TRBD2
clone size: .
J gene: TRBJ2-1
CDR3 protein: SARGLAGKGYNEQF

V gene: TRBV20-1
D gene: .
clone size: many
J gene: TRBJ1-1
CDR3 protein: SAPGVDTEAF

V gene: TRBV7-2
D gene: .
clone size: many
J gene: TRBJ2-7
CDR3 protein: ASSLGVNPAYEQY

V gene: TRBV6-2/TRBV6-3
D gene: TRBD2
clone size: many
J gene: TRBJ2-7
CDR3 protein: ASSWATSGSYEQY

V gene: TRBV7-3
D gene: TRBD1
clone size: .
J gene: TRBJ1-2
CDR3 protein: ASSPRGSGTGFDYGYT

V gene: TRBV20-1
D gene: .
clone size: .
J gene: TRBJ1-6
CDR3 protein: SARAETWSSPLH

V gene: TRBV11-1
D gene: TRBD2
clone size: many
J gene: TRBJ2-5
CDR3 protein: ASSFQRGEETQY

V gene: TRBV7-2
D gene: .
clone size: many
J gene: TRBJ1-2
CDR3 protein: ASSSTGNYGYT

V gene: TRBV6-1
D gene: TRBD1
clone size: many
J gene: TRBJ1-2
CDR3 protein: ASSDQTPGQGSYGYT

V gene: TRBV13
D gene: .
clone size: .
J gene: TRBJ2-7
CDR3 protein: ASSSRDLTYEQY

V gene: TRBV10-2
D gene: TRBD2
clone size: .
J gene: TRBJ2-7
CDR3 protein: ASSTTGGFYEQY

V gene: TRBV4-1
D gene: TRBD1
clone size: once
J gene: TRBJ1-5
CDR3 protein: ASGEGAKNQPQH

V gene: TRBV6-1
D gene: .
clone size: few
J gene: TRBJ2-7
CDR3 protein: ATELIRPPTYEQY